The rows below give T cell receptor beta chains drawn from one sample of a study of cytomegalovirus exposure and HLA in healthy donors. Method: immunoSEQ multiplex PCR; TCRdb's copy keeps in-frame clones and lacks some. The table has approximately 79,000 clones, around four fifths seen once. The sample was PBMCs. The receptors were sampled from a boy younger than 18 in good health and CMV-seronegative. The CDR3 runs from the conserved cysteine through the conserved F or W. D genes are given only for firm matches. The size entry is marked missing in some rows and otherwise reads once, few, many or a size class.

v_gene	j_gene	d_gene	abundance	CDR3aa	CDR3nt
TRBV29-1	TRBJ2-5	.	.	CSVEQGRQETQYF	TGCAGCGTTGAACAGGGTCGCCAAGAGACCCAGTACTTC
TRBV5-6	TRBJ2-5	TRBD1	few	CASSLGPRTGETQYF	TGTGCCAGCAGCTTGGGCCCGCGGACAGGGGAGACCCAGTACTTC
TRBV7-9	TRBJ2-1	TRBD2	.	CASSPGGEGVGEQFF	TGTGCCAGCAGCCCCGGGGGGGAGGGGGTGGGGGAGCAGTTCTTC
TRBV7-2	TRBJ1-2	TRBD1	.	CASSSTGDSYGYTF	TGTGCCAGCAGCTCGACAGGGGATTCGTATGGCTACACCTTC
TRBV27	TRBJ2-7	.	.	CASSLTQDYEQYF	TGTGCCAGCAGTTTAACACAGGACTACGAGCAGTACTTC
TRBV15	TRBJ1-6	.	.	CATSSGPVGSPLHF	TGTGCCACCAGTTCAGGGCCGGTGGGTTCACCCCTCCACTTT
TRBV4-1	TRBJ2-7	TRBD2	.	CASSQFPTGGAGGEQYF	TGCGCCAGCAGCCAATTCCCCACGGGGGGGGCTGGTGGCGAGCAGTACTTC
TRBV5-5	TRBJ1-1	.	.	CASSPDRDGEAFF	TGTGCCAGCAGCCCTGACAGAGATGGAGAAGCTTTCTTT
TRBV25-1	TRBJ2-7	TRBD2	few	CASSESRTSGYEQYF	TGTGCCAGCAGTGAATCGAGGACTAGCGGATACGAGCAGTACTTC
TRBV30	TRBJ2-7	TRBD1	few	CAWSVGQGYEQYF	TGTGCCTGGAGTGTAGGACAGGGCTACGAGCAGTACTTC
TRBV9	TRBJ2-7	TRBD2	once	CASSVSSGSYHEQYF	TGTGCCAGCAGCGTGTCTAGCGGGAGTTACCACGAGCAGTACTTC
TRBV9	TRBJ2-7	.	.	CASSPTSYEQYF	TGTGCCAGCAGCCCTACTTCCTACGAGCAGTACTTC
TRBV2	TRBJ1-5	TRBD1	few	CAGEDRHSNQPQHF	TGTGCCGGAGAGGACAGGCATAGCAATCAGCCCCAGCATTTT
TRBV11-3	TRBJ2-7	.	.	CASSLVRGGEQYF	TGTGCCAGCAGCTTAGTCAGGGGAGGGGAGCAGTACTTC
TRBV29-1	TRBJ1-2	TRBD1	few	CSVATGGYGYTF	TGCAGCGTTGCGACAGGGGGCTATGGCTACACCTTC
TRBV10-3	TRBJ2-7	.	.	CAISDFADEQYF	TGTGCCATCAGTGACTTCGCGGACGAGCAGTACTTC
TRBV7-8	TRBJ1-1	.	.	CASSPGQNPENTEAFF	TGTGCCAGCAGCCCAGGACAGAATCCCGAGAACACTGAAGCTTTCTTT
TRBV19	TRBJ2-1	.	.	CASSITTGYNEQFF	TGTGCCAGTAGTATAACAACGGGGTACAATGAGCAGTTCTTC
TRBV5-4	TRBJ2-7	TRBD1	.	CASSAGTGGHEQYF	TGTGCCAGCAGTGCCGGGACAGGGGGCCACGAGCAGTACTTC
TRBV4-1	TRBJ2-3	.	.	CASSQGPSRTDTQYF	TGCGCCAGCAGCCAAGGTCCTTCGCGGACAGATACGCAGTATTTT
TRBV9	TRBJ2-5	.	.	CASSGNQGIQETQYF	TGTGCCAGCAGCGGCAATCAGGGGATCCAAGAGACCCAGTACTTC
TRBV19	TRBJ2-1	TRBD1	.	CASSWSGTGYNEQFF	TGTGCCAGTAGTTGGTCCGGGACAGGGTACAATGAGCAGTTCTTC
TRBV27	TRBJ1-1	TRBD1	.	CASSRTGATEAFF	TGTGCCAGCAGTCGGACAGGGGCAACTGAAGCTTTCTTT
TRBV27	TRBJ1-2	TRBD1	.	CASSLGTGYYGYTF	TGTGCCAGCAGTTTGGGGACAGGTTACTATGGCTACACCTTC
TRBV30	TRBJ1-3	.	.	CAWSSTGTGNTIYF	TGTGCCTGGAGTTCCACAGGGACTGGAAACACCATATATTTT
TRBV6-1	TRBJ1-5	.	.	CASSVIRVGRNQPQHF	TGTGCCAGCAGTGTTATCCGGGTGGGTCGCAATCAGCCCCAGCATTTT
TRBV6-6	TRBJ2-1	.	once	CASRGAGGEQFF	TGTGCCAGCAGGGGGGCCGGTGGAGAGCAGTTCTTC
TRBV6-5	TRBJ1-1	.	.	CASSLVRGTEAFF	TGTGCCAGCAGCCTTGTGCGGGGAACTGAAGCTTTCTTT
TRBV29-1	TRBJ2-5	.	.	CSGTGMEETQYF	TGCAGCGGAACCGGTATGGAGGAGACCCAGTACTTC
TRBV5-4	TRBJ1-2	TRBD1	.	CASSWDRENGYTF	TGTGCCAGCAGCTGGGACAGGGAAAATGGCTACACCTTC
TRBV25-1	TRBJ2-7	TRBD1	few	CASSDPRTGQTYEQYF	TGTGCCAGCAGTGATCCTAGGACAGGGCAAACCTACGAGCAGTACTTC
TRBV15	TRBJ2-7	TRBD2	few	CATSRDSSESGLAGGKYYEQYF	TGTGCCACCAGCAGAGATAGCTCAGAAAGCGGACTAGCGGGAGGTAAATACTACGAGCAGTACTTC
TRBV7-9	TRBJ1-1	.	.	CASSPTEQGLNTEAFF	TGTGCCAGCAGCCCGACAGAACAGGGACTGAACACTGAAGCTTTCTTT
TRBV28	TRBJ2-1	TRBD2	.	CASGGTSGDEQFF	TGTGCCAGCGGAGGGACTAGCGGGGATGAGCAGTTCTTC
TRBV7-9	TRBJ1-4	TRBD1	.	CASSLTGTKEKLFF	TGTGCCAGCAGCCTGACAGGGACAAAGGAAAAACTGTTTTTT
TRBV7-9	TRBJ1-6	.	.	CASTGDGNSPLHF	TGTGCCAGCACCGGGGATGGAAATTCACCCCTCCACTTT
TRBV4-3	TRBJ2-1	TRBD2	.	CASSPSTSGGTYNEQFF	TGCGCCAGCAGCCCTTCGACTAGCGGGGGAACCTACAATGAGCAGTTCTTC
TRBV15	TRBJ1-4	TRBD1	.	CATSGRQGVNEKLFF	TGTGCCACCAGCGGCCGACAGGGGGTAAATGAAAAACTGTTTTTT
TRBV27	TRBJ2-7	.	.	CASTTGTTYEQYF	TGTGCCAGCACCACCGGGACAACCTACGAGCAGTACTTC
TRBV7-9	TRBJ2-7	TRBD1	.	CASSSTGGYSYEQYF	TGTGCCAGCAGCTCGACAGGGGGTTACTCCTACGAGCAGTACTTC
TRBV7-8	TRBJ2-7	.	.	CASSPGNNEQYF	TGTGCCAGCAGCCCGGGGAACAACGAGCAGTACTTC
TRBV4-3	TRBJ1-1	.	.	CASSQETTRGEAFF	TGCGCCAGCAGCCAAGAGACCACCCGAGGTGAAGCTTTCTTT
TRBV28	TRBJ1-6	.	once	CASSLPGLRDSPLHF	TGTGCCAGCAGTTTACCGGGGTTGAGGGATTCACCCCTCCACTTT
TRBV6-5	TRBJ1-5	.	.	CASSYDRRSQPQHF	TGTGCCAGCAGTTACGACAGGCGTTCCCAGCCCCAGCATTTT
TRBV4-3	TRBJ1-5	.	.	CASSPDTSNQPQHF	TGCGCCAGCAGCCCGGACACTAGCAATCAGCCCCAGCATTTT
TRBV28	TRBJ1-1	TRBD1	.	CASRTTGVMNTEAFF	TGTGCCAGCAGGACGACAGGGGTCATGAACACTGAAGCTTTCTTT
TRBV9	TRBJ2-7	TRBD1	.	CASSVGDRGNEQYF	TGTGCCAGCAGCGTAGGGGACAGGGGTAACGAGCAGTACTTC
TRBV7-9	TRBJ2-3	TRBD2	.	CAGSSGALGDTQYF	TGTGCCGGATCTAGCGGGGCCTTGGGAGATACGCAGTATTTT
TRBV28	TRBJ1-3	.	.	CASCWRGNSGNTIYF	TGTGCCAGCTGTTGGCGAGGGAACTCTGGAAACACCATATATTTT